The next 16 T cell receptor beta chains were all read from a single sample in a study of T cell responses to AZD1222 COVID-19 vaccine. Measured with immunoSEQ multiplex PCR; TCRdb has only the in-frame clones, and not every one. Seen here are 120,000 or so clones, 92% observed once, and the top ten hold around 8%. Sample: peripheral blood, taken 28 days after the second AZD1222 dose. The receptor set was obtained from an adult who received the AZD1222 COVID-19 vaccine.

The genes are TRBV2 and TRBJ2-3; 11 nucleotides align to TRBD1. This CDR3 region has 15 residues. With V trimmed by 5 bases and J by 8 bases, 9 bases remained unmatched. CDR1 and CDR2 (germline): SNHLY, FYNNEI. This CDR3 reads CASSRDTGTGGTQYF. The CDR3 coding sequence is TGTGCCAGCAGTCGTGACACCGGGACAGGGGGTACGCAGTATTTT.

This sequence joins TRBV7-2 and TRBJ2-3; TRBD2 might be the D (5 bases). This CDR3 contains 14 residues. The V end was cut by 1 base, the J end by 8 bases, with 13 bases between. Germline CDR1 reads SGHTA; CDR2 reads FQGNSA. CDR3 loop: CASSLGMEGGTQYF. The CDR3 region has the DNA TGTGCCAGCAGCTTAGGGATGGAAGGAGGTACGCAGTATTTT.

The genes are TRBV11-3 and TRBJ2-1; D unclear. The CDR3 is made up of 13 amino acids. V shed 1 base and J shed 4 bases, with 5 bases lying between them. CDR1 SGHNT and CDR2 YENEEA come from the germline V gene. The CDR3 coding sequence is TGTGCCAGCAGCTTAGCACCGTACAATGAGCAGTTCTTC. It translates to CASSLAPYNEQFF.

The chain combines TRBV28 with TRBJ1-5; TRBD1 matches 7 bases. The CDR3 runs 14 residues. Germline values: CDR1 MDHEN, CDR2 SYDVKM. The V gene end was trimmed by 4 bases and the J gene end by 6 bases; junction bases not matched to a gene: 6. CDR3 protein: CASSSGDRAQPQHF. The CDR3 bases are TGTGCCAGCAGTTCGGGTGACAGGGCTCAGCCCCAGCATTTT.

The CDR3: CASTGDSLRNTEAFF. CDR3 coding DNA: TGTGCCAGCACCGGGGACAGCCTCCGAAACACTGAAGCTTTCTTT. This chain links TRBV2 with TRBJ1-1; 7 bases map to TRBD1. Germline CDR1 is SNHLY and CDR2 is FYNNEI. After removal of 7 bases from V and 2 bases from J, the junction contained 10 bases not matched to a gene. The CDR3 runs 15 residues.

The chain combines TRBV27 with TRBJ2-2; 9 bases line up with TRBD1. The junction had 8 bases not matched to a gene; V was cut back by 5 bases and J by 4 bases. Germline V CDR1 and CDR2: MNHEY, SMNVEV (reference sequence). This CDR3 is built from 16 residues. Written as DNA, the CDR3 is TGTGCCAGCAGTCCACGGACAGGGGTGTCCACCGGGGAGCTGTTTTTT. Translated: CASSPRTGVSTGELFF.

The rearrangement uses TRBV6-5 and TRBJ1-1; 8 nucleotides align to TRBD1. Trimming at V came to 7 bases and at J to 5 bases, leaving 3 bases not matched to a gene. Germline CDR1 MNHEY, CDR2 SVGAGI. This CDR3 spans 12 amino acids. This CDR3 is CASNRGGTEAFF. The CDR3 nucleotides read TGTGCCAGCAACAGGGGGGGGACTGAAGCTTTCTTT.

This chain links TRBV27 with TRBJ1-1; no reliable D call. Germline CDR1 is MNHEY and CDR2 is SMNVEV (reference sequence). This CDR3 region has 13 residues. Trimming shortened V by 4 bases and J by 4 bases, and 10 bases separated the two germline ends. The CDR3 region is CASSWASSTEAFF. For the CDR3, the DNA is TGTGCCAGCAGTTGGGCCTCTTCCACTGAAGCTTTCTTT.

The CDR3 reads CASSKLAGVDEQFF. The CDR3 coding sequence is TGTGCCAGCAGTAAACTAGCGGGAGTTGATGAGCAGTTCTTC. The chain is built from TRBV27 and TRBJ2-1, with 11 bases lining up with TRBD2. Unmatched junction bases numbered 5, after V lost 5 bases and J lost 8 bases. This CDR3 spans 14 amino acids. The germline V gene has CDR1 MNHEY and CDR2 SMNVEV (reference sequence).

This sequence joins TRBV11-2 and TRBJ2-2; D gene ambiguous. Trimming removed 5 bases from V and 4 bases from J, with 14 bases in between. This CDR3 comprises 15 residues. The germline V gene encodes CDR1 SGHAT and CDR2 FQNNGV. CDR3 in DNA: TGTGCCAGCAGCCTTTCCCGCTGGGGCACCGGGGAGCTGTTTTTT. This gives the protein CASSLSRWGTGELFF.

The chain uses TRBV21-1 and TRBJ2-5; the D call in the table, TRBD1, was not verified against the DNA. TRBV21-1 is reported as a pseudogene. CDR3 size: 16 residues. The CDR3 DNA reads as TGTGCCAGCAGCAACCCGGGACAGGGGGTAGGGGAGACCCAGTACTTC. Its protein product is CASSNPGQGVGETQYF.

The CDR3 loop is CASSLRGSYEQYF. CDR3 DNA sequence: TGTGCCAGCAGCTTGAGGGGGTCCTACGAGCAGTACTTC. J is TRBJ2-7 and V is TRBV5-8, with D possibly TRBD1 on 6 matching bases. CDR1 and CDR2 from the germline V gene are SGHTS and YDEGEE. Trimming pared 1 base from V and 1 base from J, leaving 6 bases between. This CDR3 contains 13 residues.

This chain joins TRBV5-6 and TRBJ1-5; TRBD1 might be the D (6 bases). Trimming took off 4 bases at V and 4 bases at J, with 12 bases between the two ends. The length of the CDR3 is 14 residues. Germline-derived CDR1 and CDR2 are SGHDT and YYEEEE. CDR3 sequence reads: CASSLGTQNQPQHF. CDR3 bases: TGTGCCAGCAGCCTCGGGACACAGAATCAGCCCCAGCATTTT.

This rearrangement joins TRBV28 to TRBJ1-3, with D unclear. Germline CDR1 MDHEN, CDR2 SYDVKM. The CDR3 sequence is 13 residues long. V was trimmed by 10 bases and J by 3 bases, leaving 13 bases between them. For the CDR3, the DNA is TGTGCCACCCTGGAGGAGGTTGGAAACACCATATATTTT. It codes for CATLEEVGNTIYF.

The J gene is TRBJ1-1, the V gene TRBV15; possible D gene TRBD1, 6 bases. With 3 bases removed from V and 5 bases from J, the gap between germline ends came to 13 bases. The CDR3 covers 14 residues. Germline CDR1 and CDR2: LNHNV and YYDKDF (reference sequence). The CDR3 loop reads CATSSQQGGTEAFF. As DNA, the CDR3 is TGTGCCACCAGCAGCCAACAGGGAGGAACTGAAGCTTTCTTT.

This clone was detected only a few times. The V gene is TRBV6-6, the J gene TRBJ1-6, with D unresolved. Germline values: CDR1 MNHNY, CDR2 SVGAGI (reference sequence). The CDR3 consists of 13 residues. Trimming stripped 10 bases from V and 7 bases from J, with 14 bases between. The DNA of the CDR3 is TGTGCCACCAGGCCTCTTGAAAATTCACCCCTCCACTTT. Its protein is CATRPLENSPLHF.